The 25 T cell receptor beta chains given below trace back to one sample, sequenced in a study of blood T cells in healthy people across ages. Through a sample-barcoded 5' primer and a J-beta primer mix, a second PCR was run for roughly 7 to 11 cycles. TCRdb called the 5' RACE reads again in MiXCR, with one record for every CDR3 protein. The sample holds just under 900,000 distinct CDR3 sequences; around 26% are singletons and the top ten take roughly 17%. Sample: blood. These receptors all come from a woman aged 80 or over in good health.

This clonotype was seen a few times. The chain couples TRBV28 to TRBJ2-4; D might be TRBD2 (6 bases). Germline V gives CDR1 MDHEN, CDR2 SYDVKM. V was trimmed by 6 bases and J by 0 bases, leaving 18 bases between them. The CDR3 extends over 17 amino acids. The CDR3 region is CASRRKGLQLAKNIQYF. In DNA, the CDR3 is TGTGCCAGCAGACGGAAGGGACTTCAACTAGCCAAAAACATTCAGTACTTC.

V is TRBV6-2 or TRBV6-3 and J is TRBJ1-5; D gene ambiguous. The ends were cut back, 11 bases at V and 2 bases at J, with 16 bases in the middle. The CDR3 sequence is 14 residues long. Looked up from germline, CDR1 is MNHEY and CDR2 is SVGEGT. CDR3 protein: CAVHRDFGNQPQHF. Written as DNA, the CDR3 is TGTGCCGTCCATCGGGATTTTGGCAATCAGCCCCAGCATTTT.

The gene calls are TRBV14 and TRBJ2-3; 7 bases are a match to TRBD2. Germline-derived CDR1 and CDR2 are SGHDN and FVKESK. V lost 2 bases and J lost 2; bases outside the gene matches: 10. This CDR3 contains 17 residues. The CDR3 reads CASSQPRSAGDTDTQYF. The CDR3 DNA reads TGTGCCAGCAGCCAACCAAGAAGCGCGGGGGACACAGATACGCAGTATTTT.

This clonotype was detected many times. The chain is built from TRBV20-1 and TRBJ1-2; D is unresolved. Trimming stripped 5 bases from V and 8 bases from J, with 6 bases between. Per germline, CDR1 DFQATT and CDR2 SNEGSKA (reference sequence). The CDR3 extends over 9 amino acids. Here the CDR3 reads CSAGTGYTF. In DNA form, the CDR3 reads TGCAGTGCTGGTACGGGCTACACCTTC.

This clonotype was detected only a few times. The J gene is TRBJ1-5, the V gene TRBV20-1, with TRBD1 identical over 10 bases. This CDR3 has 13 residues. The V gene's germline CDR1 is DFQATT and CDR2 SNEGSKA (reference sequence). V was clipped by 6 bases and J by 7 bases; unmatched bases: 6. In DNA form, the CDR3 reads TGCAGTGCGGCCGGACAGGGGGGGCAGCCCCAGCATTTT. Protein product: CSAAGQGGQPQHF.

Note on this clonotype: Being one base from a much bigger clone, this may be a read error. This chain connects TRBV11-3 to TRBJ2-5, with D perhaps assigned TRBD1 or TRBD2 (5 bases each). Trimming took 2 bases from V and 11 from J, leaving 21 bases between them. Per the germline V gene, CDR1 is SGHNT and CDR2 is YENEEA. This CDR3 has 15 residues. CDR3: CASSLRSGRYNEQYF. CDR3 bases: TGTGCCAGCAGCTTACGTTCAGGGAGATACAATGAGCAGTACTTC.

The V and J genes are TRBV5-4 and TRBJ2-3, with 9 bases aligning to TRBD2. Germline assignment: CDR1 SGHNT and CDR2 YYREEE (reference sequence). V shed 0 bases and J 4 bases; nucleotides not matched to a gene: 6. The CDR3 spans 16 residues. The chain's CDR3 is CASSLGGGAAADTQYF. The DNA for the CDR3 is TGTGCCAGCAGCTTGGGCGGGGGGGCCGCAGCAGATACGCAGTATTTT.

V usage is TRBV28 and J usage is TRBJ2-7, with a possible D match to TRBD2 (6 bases). Germline CDR1 reads MDHEN; CDR2 reads SYDVKM. V lost 7 bases to trimming and J lost 2 bases, with 18 bases between them. CDR3 length equals 15 residues. In nucleotides, the CDR3 is TGTGCCAGCACTCGGTCTGCGGGGTCCGCCTACGAGCAGTACTTC. Its protein product is CASTRSAGSAYEQYF.

The sample holds many counts of this clonotype. The V and J genes are TRBV5-1 and TRBJ2-7; no firm D call. This CDR3 is 13 amino acids long. V gave up 0 bases and J gave up 2 bases, with 6 bases separating them. Germline CDR1 SGHRS, CDR2 YFSETQ. This chain's CDR3 is CASSLVSPYEQYF. The CDR3 region has the DNA TGCGCCAGCAGCTTGGTGAGTCCCTACGAGCAGTACTTC.

Comment on this clonotype: A much larger clone lies a single base off, so this may be a read error. The rearrangement uses TRBV29-1 and TRBJ1-2; D remains ambiguous. The CDR3 is 14 residues long. Germline CDR1 reads SQVTM; CDR2 reads ANQGSEA. The CDR3 nucleotides read TGCAGCGCTGAAGATCCGCGTCGGATCTATGGCTACACCTTC. This translates into CSAEDPRRIYGYTF.

There are many counts of this clonotype. This rearrangement joins TRBV5-1 to TRBJ2-1; unclear D gene. Trimming removed 5 bases at V and 12 bases at J, with 30 bases between. This CDR3 has 17 amino acids. CDR1 SGHRS and CDR2 YFSETQ come from the germline V gene. CDR3 sequence reads: CASSSLGAGNSAIGQFF. The CDR3 DNA reads TGCGCCAGCAGTTCCCTAGGAGCTGGGAACTCGGCGATCGGGCAGTTCTTC.

This clonotype was seen many times. This rearrangement joins TRBV7-6 to TRBJ2-3, with 11 bases fitting TRBD2. CDR1 is SGHVS and CDR2 is FNYEAQ in the germline V gene. This CDR3 spans 15 amino acids. Trimming at V came to 5 bases and at J to 3 bases, leaving 4 bases not matched to a gene. CDR3 nucleotides: TGTGCCAGCAGCACCCTAGCGGGGGGAACAGATACGCAGTATTTT. Translation gives CASSTLAGGTDTQYF.

The chain couples TRBV23-1 to TRBJ2-1; D is unresolved. TRBV23-1 is an open reading frame whose function is uncertain. The V end lost 5 bases, the J end lost 8 bases, and 19 bases lay between the germline ends. The CDR3 has 15 amino acids. CDR3: CASSFNQIRVYEQFF. The CDR3, as DNA: TGCGCCAGCAGTTTCAATCAGATTAGAGTCTATGAGCAGTTCTTC.

This clonotype showed up many times. The chain employs TRBV7-2 and TRBJ2-5; D not certain. V lost 5 bases and J 5 bases, leaving 15 bases between the germline ends. The CDR3 loop spans 14 amino acids. Germline V gives CDR1 SGHTA, CDR2 FQGNSA. The CDR3 DNA sequence: TGTGCCAGCAGCGCCTTCGGGCTAGTCGAGACCCAGTACTTC. It is translated as CASSAFGLVETQYF.

This clonotype was seen ten or more times. This chain uses TRBV7-9 with TRBJ1-3; TRBD1 matches 9 bases. Unmatched junction bases numbered 5, after V lost 5 bases and J lost 0 bases. The CDR3 is 16 amino acids. Germline CDR1 is SEHNR and CDR2 is FQNEAQ (reference sequence). In nucleotides, the CDR3 is TGTGCCAGCAGCCTCACAGGGGGCATCTCTGGAAACACCATATATTTT. This encodes CASSLTGGISGNTIYF.

This clonotype has only a few counts. A single base separates this from a much larger clone, so it may be a read error. The chain links TRBV24-1 to TRBJ2-3; D is possibly TRBD1 (6 bases). The CDR3 consists of 12 residues. V was clipped by 9 bases and J by 10 bases, with 16 bases between them. Germline CDR1 reads KGHDR; CDR2 reads SFDVKD. The chain's CDR3 is CATRDKSTAQYF. In DNA form, the CDR3 reads TGTGCCACCCGGGACAAGTCCACCGCGCAGTATTTT.

V gene TRBV5-1 combines with J gene TRBJ1-1; perhaps TRBD1 as D (5 bases). Germline lookup yields CDR1 SGHRS and CDR2 YFSETQ. This CDR3 is 15 amino acids long. V lost 1 base to trimming and J lost 5 bases, with 15 bases between them. In nucleotides, the CDR3 is TGCGCCAGCAGCTTGATGGGGGAGTTCGGGACTGAAGCTTTCTTT. Translation gives CASSLMGEFGTEAFF.

This rearrangement joins TRBV6-1 to TRBJ1-6; TRBD1 matches at 7 bases. The CDR3 is 17 residues long. Germline V lookup: CDR1 MNHNS, CDR2 SASEGT. J lost 1 base, V lost 2 bases, and 5 bases had no gene match. CDR3 in amino acids: CASSERGGMSYNSPLHF. The CDR3, as DNA: TGTGCCAGCAGTGAAAGAGGGGGCATGTCCTATAATTCACCCCTCCACTTT.

Of note for this clonotype: A much larger clone differs by one base, so this may be a read error. V and J are TRBV12-3 or TRBV12-4 and TRBJ1-2; perhaps TRBD1 as D (6 bases). This CDR3 has 16 residues. The V end was cut by 6 bases, the J end by 0 bases, with 17 bases between. CDR3 loop: CASSLQGRGPNYGYTF. In DNA, the CDR3 is TGTGCCAGCAGCCTCCAGGGGCGGGGACCTAACTATGGCTACACCTTC.

The table lists this clonotype with a few counts. This chain connects TRBV19 to TRBJ2-6, with D perhaps TRBD1 or TRBD2 (5 bases each). The CDR3 is 19 amino acids. The germline V gene encodes CDR1 LNHDA and CDR2 SQIVND (reference sequence). V lost 5 bases to trimming and J lost 0 bases, with 20 bases between them. CDR3 in DNA: TGTGCCAGTAGTCCGCGCCCGGGACGTCTTAGCTCTGGGGCCAACGTCCTGACTTTC. Translating gives CASSPRPGRLSSGANVLTF.

Remarks on this clonotype: This may come from a read error, since a much larger clone is one base off. CDR3 coding DNA: TGTGCCAGCAGCCCCAGTCCGAGGACCCAAGAGACCCAGTACTTC. It codes for CASSPSPRTQETQYF. The chain recombines TRBV11-2 with TRBJ2-5; D not certain. The CDR3 length is 15 residues. The ends were cut back, 5 bases at V and 1 base at J, with 14 bases in the middle. The germline V gene has CDR1 SGHAT and CDR2 FQNNGV.

The chain employs TRBV7-2 and TRBJ1-5, with D uncertain. Per the germline V gene, CDR1 is SGHTA and CDR2 is FQGNSA. V lost 3 bases to trimming and J lost 6 bases, with 9 bases between them. The CDR3 length is 13 residues. CDR3 coding DNA: TGTGCCAGCAGCTTTGATGGATCTCAGCCCCAGCATTTT. Translated: CASSFDGSQPQHF.

This clonotype was observed a few times. The chain recombines TRBV9 with TRBJ1-2; a weak D match, TRBD1 (6 bases). The CDR3 sequence is 15 residues long. Trimming removed 0 bases from V and 4 bases from J, with 13 bases in between. Per germline, CDR1 SGDLS and CDR2 YYNGEE. This CDR3 is CASSVVSGAGYGYTF. CDR3 nucleotides: TGTGCCAGCAGCGTAGTGTCGGGGGCTGGCTATGGCTACACCTTC.

This clonotype was detected many times. The V gene is TRBV3-1, the J gene TRBJ2-7; no firm D call. This CDR3 contains 16 residues. CDR1 is LGHDT, CDR2 YNNKEL, per germline (reference sequence). Trimming removed 2 bases from V and 0 bases from J, with 14 bases in between. The CDR3 spells CASSQTPALSSYEQYF. In DNA form, the CDR3 reads TGTGCCAGCAGCCAAACTCCGGCCCTAAGCTCCTACGAGCAGTACTTC.

This clonotype was seen at least ten times. The chain uses TRBV20-1 and TRBJ2-7, with D perhaps TRBD2 (5 bases). CDR3 length: 15 residues. Trimming took off 4 bases at V and 2 bases at J, with 18 bases between the two ends. The germline gives CDR1 DFQATT, CDR2 SNEGSKA (reference sequence). CDR3 coding DNA: TGCAGTGCTAAGCAAGGCGGGCGGCAGACCTACGAGCAGTACTTC. It translates to CSAKQGGRQTYEQYF.